One and the same sample provided the 6 T cell receptor beta chains below, sequenced in a study of T-cell reconstitution after alpha-beta-depleted transplantation in children. Unique molecular identifiers were used in preparing the TCRbeta library. Using its own MiXCR run on the PCR reads, TCRdb lists one record per CDR3 protein. Among 100,000 to 120,000 distinct CDR3 sequences listed, around 10% were seen once. The sample here was PBMCs from the stem cell graft donor, taken from the stem cell graft. The receptor set was obtained from a human donor who donated a stem cell graft to a child with acute lymphoblastic leukemia.

This clonotype has a count of ten or more. The chain combines TRBV6-1 with TRBJ2-3, with a possible D match to TRBD2 (5 bases). The CDR3 sequence is 16 residues long. Germline-derived CDR1 and CDR2 are MNHNS and SASEGT. V dropped 0 bases and J dropped 4 bases, with 14 bases sitting between them. In DNA form, the CDR3 reads TGTGCCAGCAGTGAAGCGGGTGTAGGGAGCGCAGATACGCAGTATTTT. Its translation is CASSEAGVGSADTQYF.

Regarding this clonotype: A much bigger clone sits one base away, suggesting this may be a read error. CDR3 loop: CASVRQGLAYGYTF. The DNA of the CDR3 is TGCGCCAGCGTGCGACAGGGGCTCGCCTATGGCTACACCTTC. V and J are TRBV5-1 and TRBJ1-2, with 8 bases matching TRBD1. CDR3 length: 14 residues. Germline-derived CDR1 and CDR2 are SGHRS and YFSETQ. With 7 bases clipped from V and 4 bases from J, the junction kept 9 bases outside the gene matches.

This clonotype has a count of ten or more. The V call is TRBV7-2, the J call TRBJ2-7; TRBD2 matches 13 bases. CDR3 length: 16 residues. The germline V gene has CDR1 SGHTA and CDR2 FQGNSA. V lost 5 bases and J lost 7; bases outside the gene matches: 11. CDR3 DNA sequence: TGTGCCAGCAGCCATGAATCCGGGACTAGCGGGATGGAGCAGTACTTC. This translates into CASSHESGTSGMEQYF.

This clonotype was found many times. A junction end diverges from the germline sequence, so it may reflect a read error. The chain carries TRBV7-9 and TRBJ2-5; 12 bases align to TRBD2. The CDR3 covers 17 residues. Germline-derived CDR1 and CDR2 are SEHNR and FQNEAQ (reference sequence). CDR3 loop: CASSLGGLAGTQETQYF. CDR3 DNA: TGTGCCAGCAGTTTAGGCGGACTAGCGGGGACTCAAGAGACCCAGTACTTC.

This clonotype was seen many times. V gene TRBV12-3 or TRBV12-4 combines with J gene TRBJ1-4; D is undetermined. The CDR3 contains 12 residues. Trimming took off 6 bases at V and 7 bases at J, with 9 bases between the two ends. In DNA, the CDR3 is TGTGCCAGCAGCCTAGGTCGTGAAAAACTGTTTTTT. Protein: CASSLGREKLFF.

Many counts were recorded for this clonotype. V and J are TRBV20-1 and TRBJ1-2; D unclear. V was pared by 6 bases and J by 4 bases, with 12 bases between. Germline values: CDR1 DFQATT, CDR2 SNEGSKA (reference sequence). This CDR3 spans 12 amino acids. CDR3 protein: CSAKMGGYGYTF. CDR3 nucleotide sequence: TGCAGTGCCAAGATGGGAGGCTATGGCTACACCTTC.